Each of the 10 T cell receptor beta chains below was sequenced from the same sample in a study of long-term antiretroviral therapy in people with HIV. Survey-level resolution applied to immunoSEQ assay v3.0. Profiled with immunoSEQ multiplex PCR; TCRdb holds only in-frame clones, not every one. The table includes tens of thousands of clones, 83% detected once. Source: unsorted PBMCs, taken 1 year after starting antiretroviral therapy. The receptors were sampled from a young man with HIV.

The chain joins TRBV28 to TRBJ2-5, with 7 bases that match TRBD2. This CDR3 region has 15 residues. CDR1 MDHEN and CDR2 SYDVKM come from the germline V gene. Losses at the gene ends were 6 bases for V and 1 base for J; bases not matched to a gene: 8. This CDR3 is CASSGGTQPQETQYF. Here the CDR3 DNA reads TGTGCCAGCAGCGGGGGGACCCAACCCCAAGAGACCCAGTACTTC.

The chain is built from TRBV14 and TRBJ2-5; D gene ambiguous. Germline assignment: CDR1 SGHDN and CDR2 FVKESK. Trimming left V 4 bases short and J 0 bases short, with 6 bases between. The CDR3 totals 13 residues. This CDR3 is CASSPRNQETQYF. The CDR3, as DNA: TGTGCCAGCAGCCCGCGGAACCAAGAGACCCAGTACTTC.

The CDR3 sequence: CASSQAPMGEGSREQYF. The CDR3 bases are TGCGCCAGCAGCCAAGCCCCAATGGGAGAGGGGTCGAGGGAGCAGTACTTC. This chain uses TRBV4-1 with TRBJ2-7, with D possibly called TRBD1 or TRBD2 (5 bases each). CDR3 length: 17 residues. The germline V and J ends were trimmed by 1 base and 7 bases, with 23 bases remaining between them. The germline gives CDR1 MGHRA, CDR2 YSYEKL.

The genes are TRBV28 and TRBJ2-7, with a possible D match to TRBD1 (6 bases). CDR1 is MDHEN and CDR2 is SYDVKM in the germline V gene. V lost 6 bases, J lost 3 bases, and 21 bases lay in between. The CDR3 sequence is 16 residues long. The CDR3 nucleotides are TGTGCCAGCAGCACTCTCCTACTCTGGGGGCTCTACGAGCAGTACTTC. Protein: CASSTLLLWGLYEQYF. Looking up the rest from reference TRBV28 and TRBJ2-7 gives the full variable domain: DVKVTQSSRYLVKRTGEKVFLECVQDMDHENMFWYRQDPGLGLRLIYFSYDVKMKEKGDIPEGYSVSREKKERFSLILESASTNQTSMYLCASSTLLLWGLYEQYFGPGTRLTVT.

This clone was detected only once. The genes are TRBV28 and TRBJ1-2; no firm D call. CDR3 length: 15 residues. The germline V gene has CDR1 MDHEN and CDR2 SYDVKM. V was trimmed by 5 bases and J by 6 bases, leaving 19 bases between them. CDR3 DNA sequence: TGTGCCAGCAGTCCAGTCCCCGGAGCAAAACATGGCTACACCTTC. It encodes CASSPVPGAKHGYTF.

This chain links TRBV6-5 with TRBJ1-2, with no clear D. The germline V and J ends were trimmed by 0 bases and 8 bases, with 10 bases remaining between them. Per germline, CDR1 MNHEY and CDR2 SVGAGI. The CDR3 is 13 amino acids. CDR3 region: CASSYSVSGGYTF. The CDR3 bases are TGTGCCAGCAGTTACTCGGTGTCCGGGGGCTACACCTTC.

This chain uses TRBV5-6 with TRBJ1-1; D gene uncertain. CDR3 length equals 15 residues. Germline CDR1 reads SGHDT; CDR2 reads YYEEEE. The V end was cut by 1 base, the J end by 4 bases, with 14 bases between. This CDR3 is CASSLNTGAFTEAFF. DNA of the CDR3: TGTGCCAGCAGCTTGAACACGGGAGCTTTCACTGAAGCTTTCTTT.

The chain employs TRBV7-9 and TRBJ2-6, with unresolved D. The V gene's germline CDR1 is SEHNR and CDR2 FQNEAQ (reference sequence). V shed 7 bases and J shed 0 bases, with 19 bases lying between them. The CDR3 is made up of 18 amino acids. The CDR3 DNA sequence: TGTGCCAGCACTCCCGAAGCAGAGATTTTCTCTGGGGCCAACGTCCTGACTTTC. It is translated as CASTPEAEIFSGANVLTF.

This clone has only a few counts. The chain has TRBV15 and TRBJ1-2; 8 bases align to TRBD1. This CDR3 contains 13 residues. After removal of 4 bases from V and 6 bases from J, the junction contained 4 bases not matched to a gene. The germline CDR1 and CDR2 sequences are LNHNV and YYDKDF (reference sequence). This CDR3 reads CATSTGGANGYTF. CDR3 nucleotides: TGTGCCACCAGCACAGGGGGCGCGAATGGCTACACCTTC.

This sequence joins TRBV4-1 and TRBJ2-7; 9 bases are a match to TRBD1. With V trimmed by 3 bases and J by 5 bases, 14 bases remained unmatched. Germline loops: CDR1 MGHRA, CDR2 YSYEKL. The CDR3 loop spans 17 amino acids. Written as DNA, the CDR3 is TGCGCCAGCAGCCATGATCACTCCGGGACAGGGCGAAACGAGCAGTACTTC. It codes for CASSHDHSGTGRNEQYF.